The 30 T cell receptor beta chains presented below share a single source sample, sequenced in a study of T cell responses to AZD1222 COVID-19 vaccine. Assay: immunoSEQ multiplex PCR; the TCRdb copy retains only in-frame clones and omits some. Of about 100,000 clones in the sample, about 90% are singletons; the top ten hold under 2%. Sample: peripheral blood, taken on day 0 of AZD1222 vaccination. The receptors here all came from an adult in good health.

The rearrangement uses TRBV4-2 and TRBJ2-3; D not resolved. Deletions cut 2 bases from V and 1 base from J, with 10 bases between. Germline CDR1 and CDR2: LGHNA and YNFKEQ. The CDR3 loop spans 15 amino acids. The CDR3 DNA is TGTGCCAGCAGCCAACGGACCGATGGCACAGATACGCAGTATTTT. This encodes CASSQRTDGTDTQYF.

The chain employs TRBV5-3 and TRBJ2-1; 8 bases are a match to TRBD2. TRBV5-3 is an ORF for which the function is uncertain. With V trimmed by 2 bases and J by 12 bases, 13 bases remained unmatched. There are 15 residues in the CDR3. Here the CDR3 reads CARSFQIAGLAGQFF. CDR3 coding DNA: TGTGCCAGAAGCTTTCAAATAGCGGGACTTGCAGGGCAGTTCTTC.

The genes are TRBV6-6 and TRBJ1-1; the D is unclear. In germline, CDR1 is MNHNY, CDR2 SVGAGI (reference sequence). Trimming left V 0 bases short and J 4 bases short, with 6 bases between. The CDR3 is 13 residues long. The CDR3 here is CASSYSEGTEAFF. The CDR3 nucleotides read TGTGCCAGCAGTTACTCAGAGGGCACTGAAGCTTTCTTT.

A single count supports this clone. V and J are TRBV19 and TRBJ1-1; 9 nucleotides agree with TRBD1. V lost 7 bases and J lost 3; bases outside the gene matches: 6. The CDR3 runs 14 residues. Germline V gene data show CDR1 as LNHDA and CDR2 as SQIVND (reference sequence). CDR3 protein: CASKDRGGDTEAFF. For the CDR3, the DNA is TGTGCCAGTAAGGACAGGGGTGGGGACACTGAAGCTTTCTTT. Filled out from reference TRBV19 and TRBJ1-1, the complete variable domain reads DGGITQSPKYLFRKEGQNVTLSCEQNLNHDAMYWYRQDPGQGLRLIYYSQIVNDFQKGDIAEGYSVSREKKESFPLTVTSAQKNPTAFYLCASKDRGGDTEAFFGQGTRLTVV.

Only one count was recorded for this clone. V usage is TRBV28 and J usage is TRBJ1-4; D is ambiguous. The CDR3 covers 15 residues. Germline-derived CDR1 and CDR2 are MDHEN and SYDVKM. V lost 5 bases, J lost 0 bases, and 10 bases lay in between. DNA for the CDR3: TGTGCCAGCAGTCGACGGTTTGCAACTAATGAAAAACTGTTTTTT. It yields the protein CASSRRFATNEKLFF.

V and J are TRBV2 and TRBJ2-7; no clear D. The V end lost 4 bases, the J end lost 4 bases, and 14 bases lay between the germline ends. This CDR3 spans 14 amino acids. In germline, CDR1 is SNHLY, CDR2 FYNNEI. The CDR3 loop is CASSGGKPKYEQYF. CDR3 DNA sequence: TGTGCCAGCAGTGGTGGCAAACCCAAATACGAGCAGTACTTC.

The chain recombines TRBV5-1 with TRBJ2-1; D gene unclear. CDR3 length equals 14 residues. V lost 0 bases, J lost 10 bases, and 14 bases lay in between. Germline V gene sequence: CDR1 SGHRS, CDR2 YFSETQ. CDR3 DNA sequence: TGCGCCAGCAGCTTGGAGTTCTTGGTGTCAGAGCAGTTCTTC. This gives the protein CASSLEFLVSEQFF.

The V call is TRBV5-1, the J call TRBJ2-7; 10 nucleotides match TRBD2. Germline-derived CDR1 and CDR2 are SGHRS and YFSETQ. The V and J ends lost 0 bases and 5 bases, in that order; junction bases with no gene match: 8. The CDR3 covers 16 residues. This CDR3 is CASSLEAGGPRHEQYF. The CDR3, as DNA: TGCGCCAGCAGCTTGGAAGCGGGAGGGCCAAGGCACGAGCAGTACTTC. The full variable domain, its missing parts supplied by reference TRBV5-1 and TRBJ2-7, is KAGVTQTPRYLIKTRGQQVTLSCSPISGHRSVSWYQQTPGQGLQFLFEYFSETQRNKGNFPGRFSGRQFSNSRSEMNVSTLELGDSALYLCASSLEAGGPRHEQYFGPGTRLTVT.

This chain joins TRBV11-3 and TRBJ2-1; D gene uncertain. Germline values: CDR1 SGHNT, CDR2 YENEEA. The CDR3 is 13 residues long. The V end was cut by 4 bases, the J end by 10 bases, with 14 bases between. The CDR3 region is CASSSLRHDEQFF. CDR3 coding DNA: TGTGCCAGCAGCTCTCTCCGTCACGACGAGCAGTTCTTC.

J is TRBJ1-4 and V is TRBV3-1 (or the pseudogene TRBV3-2); TRBD1 is a possible D gene (5 bases). Trimming cost V 2 bases and J 2 bases, with 12 bases left between them. Per germline, CDR1 LGHDT and CDR2 YNNKEL (reference sequence). This CDR3 spans 16 amino acids. CDR3 in DNA: TGTGCCAGCAGCCAATCTGAGGGGCGCACTAATGAAAAACTGTTTTTT. The encoded protein is CASSQSEGRTNEKLFF.

CDR3 sequence reads: CATSDWGAAGIADTQYF. The CDR3 region has the DNA TGTGCCACCAGTGATTGGGGTGCAGCGGGAATTGCAGATACGCAGTATTTT. The chain employs TRBV24-1 and TRBJ2-3; 7 positions agree with TRBD2. The V gene end was trimmed by 2 bases and the J gene end by 4 bases; junction bases not matched to a gene: 11. The germline V gene has CDR1 KGHDR and CDR2 SFDVKD. This CDR3 has 17 amino acids.

The V gene is TRBV20-1, the J gene TRBJ1-2; D gene uncertain. The CDR3 covers 11 residues. Germline CDR1 is DFQATT and CDR2 is SNEGSKA (reference sequence). With 2 bases removed from V and 7 bases from J, the gap between germline ends came to 8 bases. CDR3 in amino acids: CSARTDPGYTF. The CDR3 bases are TGCAGTGCTAGAACCGATCCTGGCTACACCTTC.

As for this clone: The sample holds other DNA sequences that translate to the same CDR3. The gene calls are TRBV27 and TRBJ2-3, with unresolved D. With 6 bases removed from V and 2 bases from J, the gap between germline ends came to 6 bases. Germline V CDR1 and CDR2: MNHEY, SMNVEV (reference sequence). The CDR3 contains 12 residues. This chain's CDR3 is CASSPSTDTQYF. CDR3 DNA sequence: TGTGCCAGCAGCCCCTCCACAGATACGCAGTATTTT.

The J gene is TRBJ1-2, the V gene TRBV6-5; D gene uncertain. The CDR3 has 14 amino acids. Germline assignment: CDR1 MNHEY and CDR2 SVGAGI. V lost 2 bases and J lost 2, with 9 bases in between. The CDR3, as DNA: TGTGCCAGCAGTTACGATTCGGTGAACTATGGCTACACCTTC. It yields the protein CASSYDSVNYGYTF.

V is TRBV27 and J is TRBJ1-5, with D tentatively TRBD1 (5 bases). The CDR3 sequence is 15 residues long. Per the germline V gene, CDR1 is MNHEY and CDR2 is SMNVEV (reference sequence). The germline V and J ends were trimmed by 5 bases and 6 bases, with 17 bases remaining between them. CDR3 in DNA: TGTGCCAGCAGTCCCCTCAATAGAGGGGCTCAGCCCCAGCATTTT. It codes for CASSPLNRGAQPQHF.

The chain links TRBV27 to TRBJ2-7, with D perhaps TRBD1 or TRBD2 (5 bases each). V lost 2 bases and J lost 7, with 12 bases in between. There are 13 residues in the CDR3. Per germline, CDR1 MNHEY and CDR2 SMNVEV (reference sequence). In DNA, the CDR3 is TGTGCCAGCAGTTTACAGGTTTGGGGGGAGCAGTACTTC. It specifies CASSLQVWGEQYF.

This chain links TRBV27 with TRBJ2-2; D unresolved. There are 12 residues in the CDR3. Germline loops: CDR1 MNHEY, CDR2 SMNVEV (reference sequence). V lost 7 bases and J lost 6, with 9 bases in between. The CDR3 DNA sequence: TGTGCCAGCACTACGTTCGCCGGGGAGCTGTTTTTT. This gives the protein CASTTFAGELFF.

The gene calls are TRBV29-1 and TRBJ2-5; a weak D match, TRBD2 (5 bases). The CDR3 is made up of 12 amino acids. Per germline, CDR1 SQVTM and CDR2 ANQGSEA. V shed 8 bases and J shed 5 bases, with 15 bases lying between them. CDR3 coding DNA: TGCAGCACTCGTGAGGGTGGTGAGACCCAGTACTTC. Translated: CSTREGGETQYF.

The chain uses TRBV28 and TRBJ1-6, with TRBD1 identical over 9 bases. CDR1 is MDHEN, CDR2 SYDVKM, per germline. The CDR3 runs to 15 residues. Trimming removed 10 bases from V and 7 bases from J; junction bases left unmatched: 11. CDR3 in amino acids: CATEPGQGGNSPLHF. For the CDR3, the DNA is TGTGCCACCGAACCGGGACAGGGTGGAAATTCACCCCTCCACTTT.

The chain is built from TRBV21-1 and TRBJ1-2; the table's D gene call, TRBD1, was not cross checked with the DNA. TRBV21-1 constitutes a pseudogene. This CDR3 contains 15 residues. Here the CDR3 DNA reads TGTGCCAGCAGCACCCCACGGGACAGGGAGGACGGCTACACCTTC. Translation gives CASSTPRDREDGYTF.

The chain links TRBV10-2 to TRBJ1-5; D is possibly TRBD1 (5 bases). Trimming took off 3 bases at V and 0 bases at J, with 12 bases between the two ends. Germline CDR1 reads WSHSY; CDR2 reads SAAADI. The CDR3 totals 16 residues. Here the CDR3 reads CASSDLATDSNQPQHF. CDR3 coding DNA: TGCGCCAGCAGTGACCTCGCGACAGATAGCAATCAGCCCCAGCATTTT.

The chain has TRBV6-5 and TRBJ1-5; D not resolved. The CDR3 totals 15 residues. Trimming cost V 6 bases and J 3 bases, with 15 bases left between them. From germline, CDR1 is MNHEY and CDR2 SVGAGI. The CDR3 reads CASSSQSLLNQPQHF. The DNA of the CDR3 is TGTGCCAGCAGCTCCCAGAGCCTCCTCAATCAGCCCCAGCATTTT.

This clone was observed once. V usage is TRBV27 and J usage is TRBJ1-2, with 8 bases aligning to TRBD1. The CDR3 sequence is 16 residues long. CDR1 and CDR2 from the germline V gene are MNHEY and SMNVEV (reference sequence). V lost 5 bases and J lost 3; bases outside the gene matches: 11. CDR3 residues: CASSPLPDRVDYGYTF. CDR3 coding DNA: TGTGCCAGCAGTCCCCTCCCGGACAGGGTGGACTATGGCTACACCTTC.

The chain carries TRBV25-1 and TRBJ2-1, with 8 bases that match TRBD2. CDR1 is MGHDK, CDR2 SYGVNS, per germline. CDR3 length equals 16 residues. V was pared by 4 bases and J by 0 bases, with 5 bases of the junction left unmatched. The chain's CDR3 is CASSGASGSSYNEQFF. The CDR3 DNA reads as TGTGCCAGCAGTGGGGCGAGCGGGAGCTCCTACAATGAGCAGTTCTTC. Full variable domain (rest looked up from reference TRBV25-1 and TRBJ2-1): EADIYQTPRYLVIGTGKKITLECSQTMGHDKMYWYQQDPGMELHLIHYSYGVNSTEKGDLSSESTVSRIRTEHFPLTLESARPSHTSQYLCASSGASGSSYNEQFFGPGTRLTVL.

CDR3 DNA sequence: TGTGCCAGCAGTTCCGAACAGGACTATGGCTACACCTTC. This sequence encodes CASSSEQDYGYTF. The chain carries TRBV12-3 or TRBV12-4 and TRBJ1-2; TRBD1 is a possible D gene (5 bases). This CDR3 is built from 13 residues. Trimming cost V 4 bases and J 3 bases, with 9 bases left between them.

J is TRBJ2-3 and V is TRBV5-8; 11 bases line up with TRBD2. The germline CDR1 and CDR2 sequences are SGHTS and YDEGEE. This CDR3 is built from 16 residues. V trimming: 4 bases; J trimming: 0 bases; junction bases outside the gene matches: 4. This CDR3 is CASSLLAGGSTDTQYF. In DNA, the CDR3 is TGTGCCAGCAGCCTGCTAGCGGGAGGAAGCACAGATACGCAGTATTTT.

This clone appeared a single time. This sequence joins TRBV7-3 and TRBJ2-5; 7 bases line up with TRBD1. V lost 5 bases to trimming and J lost 2 bases; unmatched junction nucleotides: 5. Looked up from germline, CDR1 is SGHTA and CDR2 is FQGTGA. The CDR3 has 14 amino acids. The CDR3 DNA reads as TGTGCCAGCAGCCCAGGGGGTTTACAAGAGACCCAGTACTTC. Translated: CASSPGGLQETQYF.

This rearrangement joins TRBV2 to TRBJ2-3; 13 nucleotides agree with TRBD2. Germline lookup yields CDR1 SNHLY and CDR2 FYNNEI. The junction had 4 bases not matched to a gene; V was cut back by 5 bases and J by 5 bases. This CDR3 contains 15 residues. CDR3 DNA: TGTGCCAGCAGTTCTCGGACTAGCGGGAGAGATACGCAGTATTTT. This gives the protein CASSSRTSGRDTQYF.

The chain carries TRBV5-4 and TRBJ1-1; D gene uncertain. The CDR3 extends over 13 amino acids. Germline values: CDR1 SGHNT, CDR2 YYREEE (reference sequence). V gave up 4 bases and J gave up 1 base, with 8 bases separating them. The CDR3 coding sequence is TGTGCCAGCAGCGTAGAACCGAACACTGAAGCTTTCTTT. This gives the protein CASSVEPNTEAFF. Based on the CDR3 plus reference TRBV5-4 and TRBJ1-1, the full variable domain is ETGVTQSPTHLIKTRGQQVTLRCSSQSGHNTVSWYQQALGQGPQFIFQYYREEENGRGNFPPRFSGLQFPNYSSELNVNALELDDSALYLCASSVEPNTEAFFGQGTRLTVV.

The chain employs TRBV13 and TRBJ1-2; maybe TRBD1 (6 bases). Germline V lookup: CDR1 PRHDT, CDR2 FYEKMQ (reference sequence). Trimming cost V 8 bases and J 4 bases, with 11 bases left between them. The CDR3 consists of 12 residues. The CDR3 region has the DNA TGTGCCAGCGCTACAGGGATCTATGGCTACACCTTC. Translating it yields CASATGIYGYTF.